A single sample gave rise to the 10 T cell receptor beta chains below, sequenced in a study of T-cell reconstitution after alpha-beta-depleted transplantation in children. A library of TCRbeta sequences, prepared with unique molecular identifiers, was generated. TCRdb reprocessed the PCR reads via MiXCR and lists one record per CDR3 protein. The profile covers 500,000 to 600,000 distinct CDR3 sequences, with around 18% appearing a single time and 3.3% taken by the ten largest. Material: PBMCs from the stem cell graft donor, obtained from the stem cell graft. The receptors derive from a human donor who donated a stem cell graft to a child with acute lymphoblastic leukemia.

The sample holds a few counts of this clonotype. The chain combines TRBV12-3 or TRBV12-4 with TRBJ2-5; D may correspond to TRBD1 or TRBD2 (6 bases each). CDR3 length equals 14 residues. Trimming left V 3 bases short and J 5 bases short, with 13 bases between. The DNA of the CDR3 is TGTGCCAGCAGTTTCAGCGGGCAGGGGGAGACCCAGTACTTC. This translates into CASSFSGQGETQYF.

The chain carries TRBV15 and TRBJ2-5; 12 bases map to TRBD2. With 5 bases clipped from V and 6 bases from J, the junction kept 10 bases outside the gene matches. Germline CDR1 and CDR2: LNHNV and YYDKDF (reference sequence). The CDR3 is 16 amino acids. The CDR3 coding sequence is TGTGCCACCAGCGGCAAAACTAGCGGGAGGTTAAAGACCCAGTACTTC. It encodes CATSGKTSGRLKTQYF.

V and J are TRBV24-1 and TRBJ1-2; D not certain. V lost 9 bases to trimming and J lost 1 base, with 8 bases between them. The CDR3 covers 12 residues. Germline V gene lookup returns CDR1 KGHDR and CDR2 SFDVKD. The CDR3 nucleotides read TGTGCCACCCTCGCAGATAACTATGGCTACACCTTC. This translates into CATLADNYGYTF.

This clonotype appeared a few times. The V and J genes are TRBV5-1 and TRBJ2-1; 14 bases are shared with TRBD2. The CDR3 sequence is 16 residues long. Germline loops: CDR1 SGHRS, CDR2 YFSETQ. Trimming took 4 bases from V and 5 from J; bases not matched to a gene: 5. This CDR3 reads CASSPRLAGGNNEQFF. The CDR3 bases are TGCGCCAGCAGCCCCCGACTAGCGGGAGGGAACAATGAGCAGTTCTTC.

The chain is built from TRBV7-8 and TRBJ2-3; 8 bases agree with TRBD2. The V segment lost 5 bases and the J segment 5 bases; nucleotides outside the gene matches: 6. Germline V CDR1 and CDR2: SGHVS, FQNEAQ. CDR3 length: 14 amino acids. CDR3 nucleotides: TGTGCCAGCAGCCTCGGGACTAGTCAAGATACGCAGTATTTT. Translating it yields CASSLGTSQDTQYF. The full variable domain, in which reference TRBV7-8 and TRBJ2-3 provide the parts outside the CDR3, is GAGVSQSPRYKVAKRGQDVALRCDPISGHVSLFWYQQALGQGPEFLTYFQNEAQLDKSGLPSDRFFAERPEGSVSTLKIQRTQQEDSAVYLCASSLGTSQDTQYFGPGTRLTVL.

The chain couples TRBV5-5 to TRBJ2-1, with D perhaps being TRBD1 or TRBD2 (5 bases each). The V gene's germline CDR1 is SGHKS and CDR2 YYEKEE (reference sequence). The CDR3 has 14 residues. Trimming pared 4 bases from V and 3 bases from J, leaving 11 bases between. CDR3 protein: CASSPRDVYNEQFF. CDR3 sequence (DNA): TGTGCCAGCAGCCCCCGGGACGTCTACAATGAGCAGTTCTTC.

The J gene is TRBJ2-7, the V gene TRBV5-1, with 8 bases lining up with TRBD1. The CDR3 has 15 amino acids. CDR1 and CDR2 (germline): SGHRS, YFSETQ. Trimming took 4 bases from V and 3 from J; bases not matched to a gene: 9. The CDR3 loop is CASSPTGDFLYEQYF. CDR3 nucleotide sequence: TGCGCCAGCAGCCCGACAGGGGACTTCCTCTACGAGCAGTACTTC.

V usage is TRBV27 and J usage is TRBJ1-5, with D tentatively TRBD1 (6 bases). CDR1 MNHEY and CDR2 SMNVEV come from the germline V gene (reference sequence). The V gene lost 6 bases and the J gene lost 4 bases, with 13 bases spanning the gap. CDR3 length equals 14 residues. DNA for the CDR3: TGTGCCAGCAGCGTACAGGGTGTTAATCAGCCCCAGCATTTT. It translates to CASSVQGVNQPQHF.

V and J are TRBV20-1 and TRBJ2-7; tentative D call: TRBD2 (6 bases). This CDR3 region has 15 residues. The germline V gene has CDR1 DFQATT and CDR2 SNEGSKA (reference sequence). Trimming stripped 0 bases from V and 1 base from J, with 13 bases between. The CDR3 coding sequence is TGCAGTGCTAGAGAGCCGGGTAGCGGTTCCTACGAGCAGTACTTC. It yields the protein CSAREPGSGSYEQYF.

V gene TRBV5-1 combines with J gene TRBJ2-7, with TRBD2 identical over 12 bases. V lost 7 bases, J lost 0 bases, and 2 bases stayed unmatched. The CDR3 loop spans 14 amino acids. Germline V gene sequence: CDR1 SGHRS, CDR2 YFSETQ. This CDR3 reads CASGLAGNSYEQYF. As DNA, the CDR3 is TGCGCCAGCGGACTAGCGGGAAACTCCTACGAGCAGTACTTC.